The 21 T cell receptor beta chains below come from one sample, sequenced in a study of immune evolution from preneoplasia to lung adenocarcinoma. Produced via immunoSEQ multiplex PCR; TCRdb's table is partial and in-frame only. Of about 5,000 clones listed, less than 80% were seen once; the top ten hold 8.6%. Sequencing was done on a sample of FFPE normal lung tissue adjacent to the tumor. The receptors were sampled from a person aged 50-70 years with lung adenocarcinoma.

This chain uses TRBV10-3 with TRBJ2-1; TRBD2 aligns across 10 bases. The germline CDR1 and CDR2 sequences are ENHRY and SYGVKD. Trimming removed 3 bases from V and 8 bases from J; junction bases left unmatched: 10. The length of the CDR3 is 16 residues. The CDR3 spells CAISDSSGRGVYEQFF. The DNA for the CDR3 is TGTGCCATCAGTGATTCTAGCGGGAGAGGCGTGTATGAGCAGTTCTTC.

The chain is built from TRBV30 and TRBJ2-1, with TRBD2 as a possible D gene (6 bases). The CDR3 consists of 11 residues. Looked up from germline, CDR1 is GTSNPN and CDR2 is SVGIG (reference sequence). In DNA, the CDR3 is TGTGGAATGCGGGGCTACAATGAGCAGTTCTTC. Its translation is CGMRGYNEQFF.

This chain connects TRBV29-1 to TRBJ1-1; TRBD1 matches 9 bases. From germline, CDR1 is SQVTM and CDR2 ANQGSEA. J was trimmed by 6 bases and V by 6 bases; bases with no gene match: 8. CDR3 length: 13 residues. The CDR3 nucleotides read TGCAGCGTGGTAACAGGGGGCTCGTCTGAAGCTTTCTTT. Amino acid sequence: CSVVTGGSSEAFF.

The chain carries TRBV28 and TRBJ2-2, with no clear D. Germline V gives CDR1 MDHEN, CDR2 SYDVKM. V gave up 2 bases and J gave up 4 bases, with 11 bases separating them. The CDR3 contains 15 residues. Here the CDR3 DNA reads TGTGCCAGCAGTTTAACCGGCAGCAGCACCGGGGAGCTGTTTTTT. Translating it yields CASSLTGSSTGELFF.

The rearrangement joins TRBV6-6 to TRBJ1-1; TRBD1 matches 7 bases. This CDR3 spans 15 amino acids. The junction had 10 bases not matched to a gene; V was cut back by 6 bases and J by 3 bases. CDR1 and CDR2 (germline): MNHNY, SVGAGI (reference sequence). This CDR3 reads CASSGTGVGHTEAFF. DNA of the CDR3: TGTGCCAGCAGCGGAACAGGGGTCGGACACACTGAAGCTTTCTTT.

The V and J genes are TRBV2 and TRBJ2-7; possible D gene TRBD2, 7 bases. V lost 6 bases and J 2 bases, leaving 8 bases between the germline ends. CDR3 size: 12 residues. CDR1 is SNHLY and CDR2 is FYNNEI in the germline V gene. This CDR3 reads CASRGGPYEQYF. The CDR3 nucleotides read TGTGCCAGCAGGGGGGGGCCCTACGAGCAGTACTTC.

The table lists this clone with a count of one. The V and J genes are TRBV29-1 and TRBJ2-3, with 11 nucleotides matching TRBD2. Unmatched junction bases numbered 11, after V lost 6 bases and J lost 6 bases. The CDR3 runs 15 residues. Germline assignment: CDR1 SQVTM and CDR2 ANQGSEA. CDR3 region: CSVGGTSGRADTQYF. The CDR3 DNA reads TGCAGCGTGGGAGGGACTAGCGGACGGGCTGATACGCAGTATTTT.

V is TRBV7-6 and J is TRBJ1-1; D remains ambiguous. Trimming cost V 1 base and J 1 base, with 4 bases left between them. The length of the CDR3 is 13 residues. Germline loops: CDR1 SGHVS, CDR2 FNYEAQ. The CDR3 protein is CASSLDRNTEAFF. The CDR3 nucleotides read TGTGCCAGCAGCTTAGATCGGAACACTGAAGCTTTCTTT.

The chain combines TRBV28 with TRBJ2-3; no clear D gene. The CDR3 sequence is 14 residues long. V was cut by 3 bases and J by 6 bases, with 13 bases left in between. Germline lookup yields CDR1 MDHEN and CDR2 SYDVKM. The chain's CDR3 is CASSLGGSVDTQYF. The CDR3 nucleotides are TGTGCCAGCAGTTTGGGTGGCTCCGTGGATACGCAGTATTTT.

This chain uses TRBV7-2 with TRBJ2-3, with D unresolved. This CDR3 is 14 amino acids long. Germline-derived CDR1 and CDR2 are SGHTA and FQGNSA. The V and J ends lost 5 bases and 4 bases respectively, with 13 bases between them. This chain's CDR3 is CASSPYRQADTQYF. CDR3 bases: TGTGCCAGCAGCCCCTATCGCCAGGCAGATACGCAGTATTTT.

V usage is TRBV6-1 and J usage is TRBJ2-3, with 7 positions matching TRBD2. The CDR3 consists of 14 residues. Germline V gives CDR1 MNHNS, CDR2 SASEGT. The J segment lost 4 bases and the V segment lost 10 bases, leaving 11 bases of the junction unmatched. The CDR3 is CANTRLAGPDTQYF. The DNA for the CDR3 is TGTGCCAACACAAGACTAGCTGGCCCAGATACGCAGTATTTT.

Written as DNA, the CDR3 is TGTGCCAGCAGCTTAGGGGGCCCCGGGTACGAGCAGTACTTC. This sequence encodes CASSLGGPGYEQYF. The chain carries TRBV7-9 and TRBJ2-7; tentative D call: TRBD1 (5 bases). The CDR3 runs 14 residues. The V end lost 1 base, the J end lost 4 bases, and 11 bases lay between the germline ends. The germline V gene has CDR1 SEHNR and CDR2 FQNEAQ (reference sequence).

The genes are TRBV2 and TRBJ1-5; 7 bases line up with TRBD1. The CDR3 runs 15 residues. V trimming: 6 bases; J trimming: 3 bases; junction bases outside the gene matches: 8. Germline assignment: CDR1 SNHLY and CDR2 FYNNEI. The CDR3 sequence: CASSPDRVNNQPQHF. In DNA, the CDR3 is TGTGCCAGCAGCCCTGACAGGGTGAACAATCAGCCCCAGCATTTT.

The genes are TRBV7-9 and TRBJ2-1; 10 bases agree with TRBD1. Unmatched junction bases numbered 3, after V lost 5 bases and J lost 5 bases. This CDR3 is built from 14 residues. Germline CDR1 reads SEHNR; CDR2 reads FQNEAQ (reference sequence). The CDR3 sequence: CASSRGTGDNEQFF. The CDR3 nucleotides are TGTGCCAGCAGCAGAGGGACAGGGGACAATGAGCAGTTCTTC.

The chain joins TRBV5-1 to TRBJ2-7; TRBD1 agrees at 9 bases. V trimming: 2 bases; J trimming: 2 bases; junction bases outside the gene matches: 5. The CDR3 runs to 15 residues. The V gene's germline CDR1 is SGHRS and CDR2 YFSETQ. In DNA form, the CDR3 reads TGCGCCAGCAGCTTAAGGGACAGGGTAGCCTACGAGCAGTACTTC. Protein: CASSLRDRVAYEQYF.

The chain joins TRBV5-1 to TRBJ2-7, with 9 bases lining up with TRBD1. The CDR3 has 14 residues. The junction had 6 bases not matched to a gene; V was cut back by 5 bases and J by 3 bases. Germline V lookup: CDR1 SGHRS, CDR2 YFSETQ. The chain's CDR3 is CASRTPTGGYEQYF. DNA of the CDR3: TGCGCCAGCAGAACGCCGACAGGGGGCTACGAGCAGTACTTC.

The J gene is TRBJ2-1, the V gene TRBV5-1, with D tentatively TRBD1 or TRBD2 (5 bases each). CDR1 SGHRS and CDR2 YFSETQ come from the germline V gene. This CDR3 contains 19 residues. Deletions cut 2 bases from V and 3 bases from J, with 24 bases between. The CDR3 DNA reads as TGCGCCAGCAGCTTACCCGACAGAGGGGATTTACGAGGCTACAATGAGCAGTTCTTC. This codes for CASSLPDRGDLRGYNEQFF.

The chain joins TRBV5-4 to TRBJ2-1, with TRBD2 matching 14 bases. The V gene's germline CDR1 is SGHNT and CDR2 YYREEE (reference sequence). The V segment lost 4 bases and the J segment 9 bases; nucleotides outside the gene matches: 12. The CDR3 extends over 17 amino acids. The CDR3 nucleotides read TGTGCCAGCAGCACGGGACTAGCGGGAGCCCTGCTGGGTGAGCAGTTCTTC. This codes for CASSTGLAGALLGEQFF.

CDR3 sequence reads: CASSYGPGPYEQYF. The CDR3, as DNA: TGTGCCAGCAGTTATGGGCCAGGGCCCTACGAGCAGTACTTC. The rearrangement joins TRBV6-5 to TRBJ2-7; TRBD1 is a possible D gene (5 bases). The CDR3 totals 14 residues. V was pared by 3 bases and J by 2 bases, with 11 bases between. The germline CDR1 and CDR2 sequences are MNHEY and SVGAGI.

The rearrangement joins TRBV21-1 to TRBJ2-1; TRBD2, as called in the table, went unchecked against the DNA. TRBV21-1 has pseudogene status. This CDR3 has 18 amino acids. The CDR3 DNA follows: TGTGCCAGGTCACAGGGACTAACTGGGACTAGCGGGAGTAATGAGCAGTTCTTC. This encodes CARSQGLTGTSGSNEQFF.

This chain uses TRBV29-1 with TRBJ1-2; D remains unclear. V shed 5 bases and J shed 3 bases, with 7 bases lying between them. Germline V gene sequence: CDR1 SQVTM, CDR2 ANQGSEA. The CDR3 has 11 residues. The CDR3 DNA follows: TGCAGCGTTCCGGGCTACTATGGCTACACCTTC. Residues: CSVPGYYGYTF.